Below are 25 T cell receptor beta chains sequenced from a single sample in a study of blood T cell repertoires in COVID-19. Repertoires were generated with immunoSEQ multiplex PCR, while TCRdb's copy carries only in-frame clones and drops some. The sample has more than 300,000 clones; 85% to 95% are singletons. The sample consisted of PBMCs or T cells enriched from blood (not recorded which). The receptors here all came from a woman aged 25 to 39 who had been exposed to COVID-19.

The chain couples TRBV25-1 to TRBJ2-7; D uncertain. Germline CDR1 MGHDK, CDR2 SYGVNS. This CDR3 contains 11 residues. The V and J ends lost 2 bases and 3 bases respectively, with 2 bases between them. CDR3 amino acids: CASSEHYEQYF. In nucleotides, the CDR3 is TGTGCCAGCAGTGAACACTACGAGCAGTACTTC.

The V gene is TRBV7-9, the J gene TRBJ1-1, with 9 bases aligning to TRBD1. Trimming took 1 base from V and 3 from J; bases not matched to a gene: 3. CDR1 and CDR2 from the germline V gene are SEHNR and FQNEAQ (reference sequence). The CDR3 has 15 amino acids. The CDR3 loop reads CASSLGTGDYTEAFF. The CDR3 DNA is TGTGCCAGCAGCTTAGGGACAGGGGACTACACTGAAGCTTTCTTT.

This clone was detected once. This chain's CDR3 is CASSLYNYNEQFF. CDR3 in DNA: TGTGCCAGCAGCTTGTATAACTACAATGAGCAGTTCTTC. The chain recombines TRBV7-9 with TRBJ2-1; D remains unclear. The germline V and J ends were trimmed by 3 bases and 3 bases, with 6 bases remaining between them. CDR3 size: 13 residues. Germline V gives CDR1 SEHNR, CDR2 FQNEAQ (reference sequence).

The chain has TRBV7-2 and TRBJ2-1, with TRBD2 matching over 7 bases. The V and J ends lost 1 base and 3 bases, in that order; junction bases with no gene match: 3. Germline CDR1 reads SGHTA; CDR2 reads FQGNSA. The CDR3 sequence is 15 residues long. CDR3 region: CASSLVGDYYNEQFF. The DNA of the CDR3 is TGTGCCAGCAGCTTAGTCGGGGACTACTACAATGAGCAGTTCTTC.

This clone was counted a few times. The CDR3 nucleotides are TGTGCCTGTATTCGGACAGCAGGCGCTGAAGCTTTCTTT. It is translated as CACIRTAGAEAFF. This chain uses TRBV7-2 with TRBJ1-1, with D perhaps matching TRBD1 (6 bases). Germline CDR1 and CDR2: SGHTA and FQGNSA. V lost 11 bases to trimming and J lost 6 bases, with 19 bases between them. The CDR3 totals 13 residues.

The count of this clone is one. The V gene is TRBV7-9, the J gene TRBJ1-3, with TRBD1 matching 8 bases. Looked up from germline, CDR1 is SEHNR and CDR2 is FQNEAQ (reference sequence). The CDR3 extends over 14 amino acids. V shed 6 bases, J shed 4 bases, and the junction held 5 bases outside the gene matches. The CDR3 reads CASSWTGRGNTIYF. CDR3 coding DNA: TGTGCCAGCAGTTGGACAGGGAGAGGAAACACCATATATTTT. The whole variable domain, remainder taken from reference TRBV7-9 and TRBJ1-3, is DTGVSQNPRHKITKRGQNVTFRCDPISEHNRLYWYRQTLGQGPEFLTYFQNEAQLEKSRLLSDRFSAERPKGSFSTLEIQRTEQGDSAMYLCASSWTGRGNTIYFGEGSWLTVV.

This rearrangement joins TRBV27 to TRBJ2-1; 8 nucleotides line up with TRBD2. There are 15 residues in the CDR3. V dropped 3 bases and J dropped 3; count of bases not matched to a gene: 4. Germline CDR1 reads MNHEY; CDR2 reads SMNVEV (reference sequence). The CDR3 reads CASSFPAGVYNEQFF. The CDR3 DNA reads TGTGCCAGCAGTTTCCCAGCGGGGGTCTACAATGAGCAGTTCTTC.

The CDR3 nucleotides read TGTGCCAGCACCGGGGGGGGGTATTCACCCCTCCACTTT. It yields the protein CASTGGGYSPLHF. This chain connects TRBV12-3 or TRBV12-4 to TRBJ1-6; maybe TRBD1 (5 bases). V lost 7 bases, J lost 8 bases, and 12 bases lay in between. The CDR3 has 13 amino acids.

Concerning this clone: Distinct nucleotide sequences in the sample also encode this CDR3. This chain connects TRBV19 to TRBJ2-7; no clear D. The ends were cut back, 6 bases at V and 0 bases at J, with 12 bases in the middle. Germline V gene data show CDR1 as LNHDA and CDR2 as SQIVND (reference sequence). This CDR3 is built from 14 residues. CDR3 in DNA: TGTGCCAGTAGGGGCAGGAAAAGCTCCTACGAGCAGTACTTC. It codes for CASRGRKSSYEQYF. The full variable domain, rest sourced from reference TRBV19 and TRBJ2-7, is DGGITQSPKYLFRKEGQNVTLSCEQNLNHDAMYWYRQDPGQGLRLIYYSQIVNDFQKGDIAEGYSVSREKKESFPLTVTSAQKNPTAFYLCASRGRKSSYEQYFGPGTRLTVT.

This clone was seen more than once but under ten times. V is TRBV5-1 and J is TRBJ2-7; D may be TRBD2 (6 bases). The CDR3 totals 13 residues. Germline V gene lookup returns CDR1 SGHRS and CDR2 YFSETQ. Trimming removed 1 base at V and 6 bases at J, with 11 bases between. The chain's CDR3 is CASSLIPGGEQYF. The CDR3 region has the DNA TGCGCCAGCAGCTTGATACCCGGGGGCGAGCAGTACTTC.

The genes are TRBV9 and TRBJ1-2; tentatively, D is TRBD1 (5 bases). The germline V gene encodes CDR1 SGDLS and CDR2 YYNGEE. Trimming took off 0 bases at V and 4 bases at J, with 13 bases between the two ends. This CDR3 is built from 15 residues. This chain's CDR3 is CASSVVDSLSYGYTF. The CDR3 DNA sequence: TGTGCCAGCAGCGTAGTCGACAGTTTATCCTATGGCTACACCTTC.

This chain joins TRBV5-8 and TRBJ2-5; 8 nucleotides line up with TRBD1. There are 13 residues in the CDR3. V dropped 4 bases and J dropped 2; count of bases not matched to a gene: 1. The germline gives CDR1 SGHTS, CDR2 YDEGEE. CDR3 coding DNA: TGTGCCAGCAGCCGGGACAGGCAAGAGACCCAGTACTTC. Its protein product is CASSRDRQETQYF.

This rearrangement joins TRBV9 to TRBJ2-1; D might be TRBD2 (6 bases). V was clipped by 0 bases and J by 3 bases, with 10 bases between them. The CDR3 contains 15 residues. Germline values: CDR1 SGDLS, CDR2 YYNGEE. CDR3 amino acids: CASSVASESYNEQFF. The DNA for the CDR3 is TGTGCCAGCAGCGTAGCTAGCGAGAGCTACAATGAGCAGTTCTTC. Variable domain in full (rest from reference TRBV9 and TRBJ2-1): DSGVTQTPKHLITATGQRVTLRCSPRSGDLSVYWYQQSLDQGLQFLIQYYNGEERAKGNILERFSAQQFPDLHSELNLSSLELGDSALYFCASSVASESYNEQFFGPGTRLTVL.

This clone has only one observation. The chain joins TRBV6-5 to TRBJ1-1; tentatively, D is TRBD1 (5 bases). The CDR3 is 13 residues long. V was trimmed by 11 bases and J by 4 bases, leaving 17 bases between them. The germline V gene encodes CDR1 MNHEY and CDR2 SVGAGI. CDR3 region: CASSSQGPTEAFF. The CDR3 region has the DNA TGTGCCTCAAGCTCCCAGGGTCCCACTGAAGCTTTCTTT.

CDR3 nucleotide sequence: TGTGCCAGCAGCGGCGGGAGGACCGGGGGCTACGAGCAGTACTTC. It encodes CASSGGRTGGYEQYF. The chain combines TRBV5-4 with TRBJ2-7, with 8 bases lining up with TRBD2. The germline V gene encodes CDR1 SGHNT and CDR2 YYREEE (reference sequence). The CDR3 consists of 15 residues. The V gene end was trimmed by 4 bases and the J gene end by 3 bases; junction bases not matched to a gene: 9.

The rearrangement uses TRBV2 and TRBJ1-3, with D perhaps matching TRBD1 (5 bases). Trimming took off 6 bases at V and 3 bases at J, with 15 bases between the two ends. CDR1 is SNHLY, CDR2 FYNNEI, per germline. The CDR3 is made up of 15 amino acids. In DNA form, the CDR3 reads TGTGCCAGCAGCCCGGCGGGGCTAGGTGGAAACACCATATATTTT. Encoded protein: CASSPAGLGGNTIYF.

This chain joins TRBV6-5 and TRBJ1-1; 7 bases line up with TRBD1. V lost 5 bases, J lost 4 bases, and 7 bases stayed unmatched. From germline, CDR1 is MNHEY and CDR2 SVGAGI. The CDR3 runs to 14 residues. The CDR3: CASSPGTAITEAFF. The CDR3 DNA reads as TGTGCCAGCAGTCCAGGGACAGCGATCACTGAAGCTTTCTTT.

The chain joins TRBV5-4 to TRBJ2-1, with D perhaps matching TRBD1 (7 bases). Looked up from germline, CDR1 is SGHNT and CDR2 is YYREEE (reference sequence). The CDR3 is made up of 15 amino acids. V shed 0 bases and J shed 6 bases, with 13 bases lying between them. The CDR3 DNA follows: TGTGCCAGCAGCTTGGAGTCCCAGGGGGGCAATGAGCAGTTCTTC. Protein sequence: CASSLESQGGNEQFF.

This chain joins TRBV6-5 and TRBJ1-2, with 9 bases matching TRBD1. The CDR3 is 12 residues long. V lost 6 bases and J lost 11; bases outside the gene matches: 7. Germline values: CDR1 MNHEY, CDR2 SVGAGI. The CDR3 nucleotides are TGTGCCAGCAGGCTCGGACAGGGGCCGTACACCTTC. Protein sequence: CASRLGQGPYTF.

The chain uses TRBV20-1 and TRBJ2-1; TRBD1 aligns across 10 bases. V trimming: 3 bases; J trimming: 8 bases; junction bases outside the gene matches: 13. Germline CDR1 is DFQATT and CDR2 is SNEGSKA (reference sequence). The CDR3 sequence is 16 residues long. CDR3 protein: CSASSPLGQGLDEQFF. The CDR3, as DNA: TGCAGTGCTAGTTCTCCCCTGGGACAGGGGCTCGATGAGCAGTTCTTC.

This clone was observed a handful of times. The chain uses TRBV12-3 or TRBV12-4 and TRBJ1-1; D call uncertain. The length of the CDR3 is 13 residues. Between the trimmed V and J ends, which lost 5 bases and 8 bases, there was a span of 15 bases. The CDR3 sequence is CASSLRHRGEAFF. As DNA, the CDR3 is TGTGCCAGCAGTCTCCGCCATCGGGGAGAAGCTTTCTTT.

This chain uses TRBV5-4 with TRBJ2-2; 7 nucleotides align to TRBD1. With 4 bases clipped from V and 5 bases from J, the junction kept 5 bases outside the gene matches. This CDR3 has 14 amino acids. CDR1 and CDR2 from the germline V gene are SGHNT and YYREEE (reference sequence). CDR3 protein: CASSPYRGTGELFF. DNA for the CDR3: TGTGCCAGCAGCCCGTACAGGGGAACCGGGGAGCTGTTTTTT.

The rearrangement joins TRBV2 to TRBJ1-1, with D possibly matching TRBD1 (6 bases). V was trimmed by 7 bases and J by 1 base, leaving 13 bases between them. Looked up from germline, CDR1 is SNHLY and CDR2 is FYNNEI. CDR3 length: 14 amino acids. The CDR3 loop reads CASTQGTRNTEAFF. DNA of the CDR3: TGTGCCAGCACTCAGGGGACAAGGAACACTGAAGCTTTCTTT.

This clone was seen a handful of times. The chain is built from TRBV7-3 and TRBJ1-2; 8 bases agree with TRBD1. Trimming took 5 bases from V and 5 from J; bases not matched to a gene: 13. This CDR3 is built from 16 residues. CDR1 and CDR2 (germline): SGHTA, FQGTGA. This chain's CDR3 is CASSKSSSDRGYGYTF. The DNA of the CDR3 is TGTGCCAGCAGCAAGTCCTCGTCAGACAGGGGATATGGCTACACCTTC.

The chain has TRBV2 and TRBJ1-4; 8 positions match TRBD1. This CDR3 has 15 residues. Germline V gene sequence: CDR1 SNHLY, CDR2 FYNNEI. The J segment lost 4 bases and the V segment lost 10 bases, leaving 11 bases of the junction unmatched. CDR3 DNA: TGTGCCACCCTGGCAGGGGGCCTGAATAATGAAAAACTGTTTTTT. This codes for CATLAGGLNNEKLFF.